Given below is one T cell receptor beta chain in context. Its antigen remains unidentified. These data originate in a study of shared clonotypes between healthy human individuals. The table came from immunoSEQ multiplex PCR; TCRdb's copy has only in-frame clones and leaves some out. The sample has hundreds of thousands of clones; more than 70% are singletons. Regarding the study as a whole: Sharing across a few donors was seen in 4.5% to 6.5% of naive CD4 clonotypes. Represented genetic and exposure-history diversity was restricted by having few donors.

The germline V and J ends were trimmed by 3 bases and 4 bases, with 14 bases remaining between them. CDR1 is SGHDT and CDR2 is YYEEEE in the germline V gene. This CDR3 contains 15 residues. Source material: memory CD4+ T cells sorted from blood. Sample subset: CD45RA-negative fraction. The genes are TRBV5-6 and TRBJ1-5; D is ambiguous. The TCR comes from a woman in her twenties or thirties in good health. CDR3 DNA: TGTGCCAGCAGCTATGGACCAATCGGTAATCAGCCCCAGCATTTT. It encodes CASSYGPIGNQPQHF.